These 4 T cell receptor beta chains were sequenced from one sample in a study of blood T cell repertoires in COVID-19 (dated by TCRdb to about 2020). The library was produced with the immunoSEQ multiplex PCR assay. TCRdb provides this immuneACCESS table in a form limited to in-frame rearrangements. Some clones are lacking; in checked studies, under half of them reflect an unresolved V gene, and why the rest are absent is not known. The sample has some 48,000 clones on record, about nine tenths of them singletons. Of the sample, approximately 20% falls within the top ten clones. What was sequenced was peripheral blood. These receptors all stem from an elderly woman in a cohort sampled during active or convalescent COVID-19.

For the CDR3, the DNA is TGTGCCAGCAGCGTAGGAGCGGGAGCGACTCCCCCGGGGAATGAGCAGTTCTTC. Translation gives CASSVGAGATPPGNEQFF. The chain recombines TRBV9 with TRBJ2-1; 8 bases are a match to TRBD2. The CDR3 loop spans 18 amino acids. Looked up from germline, CDR1 is SGDLS and CDR2 is YYNGEE. V shed 0 bases, J shed 7 bases, and the junction held 15 bases outside the gene matches. The full variable domain, completed using reference TRBV9 and TRBJ2-1, is DSGVTQTPKHLITATGQRVTLRCSPRSGDLSVYWYQQSLDQGLQFLIQYYNGEERAKGNILERFSAQQFPDLHSELNLSSLELGDSALYFCASSVGAGATPPGNEQFFGPGTRLTVL.

The chain is built from TRBV9 and TRBJ2-3; D is possibly TRBD2 (5 bases). The CDR3 spans 15 residues. V lost 2 bases and J 1 base, leaving 11 bases between the germline ends. CDR1 SGDLS and CDR2 YYNGEE come from the germline V gene. The CDR3 loop reads CASSVFGRGTDTQYF. In nucleotides, the CDR3 is TGTGCCAGCAGCGTCTTTGGGCGGGGCACAGATACGCAGTATTTT.

V is TRBV11-2 and J is TRBJ2-3; weak D call: TRBD1 (5 bases). CDR1 and CDR2 from the germline V gene are SGHAT and FQNNGV. The CDR3 has 16 amino acids. Trimming left V 3 bases short and J 6 bases short, with 19 bases between. The CDR3 DNA reads as TGTGCCAGCAGCTTTTCCGGCAGGGATCTCCTCGATACGCAGTATTTT. This gives the protein CASSFSGRDLLDTQYF.

This chain links TRBV5-1 with TRBJ1-3; unclear D gene. The CDR3 is 13 amino acids. Germline V gene sequence: CDR1 SGHRS, CDR2 YFSETQ. V lost 3 bases to trimming and J lost 1 base, with 5 bases between them. CDR3 residues: CASSSESGNTIYF. CDR3 DNA sequence: TGCGCCAGCAGCTCAGAATCTGGAAACACCATATATTTT.